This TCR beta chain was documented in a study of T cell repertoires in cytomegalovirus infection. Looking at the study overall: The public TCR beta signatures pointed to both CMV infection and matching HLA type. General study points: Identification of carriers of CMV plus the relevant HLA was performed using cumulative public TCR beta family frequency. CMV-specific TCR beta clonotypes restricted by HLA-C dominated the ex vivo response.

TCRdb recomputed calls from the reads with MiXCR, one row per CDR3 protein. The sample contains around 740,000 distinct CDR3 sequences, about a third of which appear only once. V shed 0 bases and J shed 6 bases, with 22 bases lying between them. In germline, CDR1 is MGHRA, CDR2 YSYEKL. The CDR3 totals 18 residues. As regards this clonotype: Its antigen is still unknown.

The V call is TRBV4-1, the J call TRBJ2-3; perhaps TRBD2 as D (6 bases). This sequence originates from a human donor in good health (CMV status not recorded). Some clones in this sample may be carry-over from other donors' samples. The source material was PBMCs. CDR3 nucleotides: TGCGCCAGCAGCCAAGATCTGTTAGACCGCTTAGGGAGGGATACGCAGTATTTT. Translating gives CASSQDLLDRLGRDTQYF.